A selection of T cell receptor beta chains follows, all from one sample in a study of neurological immune-mediated disorders. TCRdb reanalysed the 5' RACE reads using MiXCR and keeps one entry per CDR3 protein. The sample includes 45,000 or so distinct CDR3 sequences, 9.5% to 15% of them seen just once. The specimen sequenced was PBMCs. These receptors were collected from a female donor in good health. CDR3s include the opening cysteine and the closing phenylalanine or tryptophan. The D gene is left open where the match is weak. Not all rows give a size; the values are once, few, many and, for expanded clones, a class.

>many|TRBV30|NA|12|TRBJ1-1
TGTGCCTGGAGTCCGCGGTCAGCAGAAGTAGTATTC
CAWSPRSAEVVF
>many|TRBV12-3/TRBV12-4|TRBD2|16|TRBJ2-1
TGTGCCAGCAGCCCAGCGGGAGGCCTCTCCTACAATGAGCAGTTCTTC
CASSPAGGLSYNEQFF
>NA|TRBV5-1|TRBD1|15|TRBJ1-1
TGCGCCAGCAGCAGTCAGGGGGTTAGGGACACTGAAGCTTTCTTT
CASSSQGVRDTEAFF
>many|TRBV18|NA|14|TRBJ1-5
TGTGCCAGCTCACCGGTACAGGCCGATCAGCCCCAGCATTTT
CASSPVQADQPQHF
>many|TRBV16|NA|12|TRBJ1-2
TGTGCCAGCAGCCAGAGGACGGATGGCTACACCTTC
CASSQRTDGYTF
>many|TRBV29-1|NA|12|TRBJ2-7
TGCAGCGTTGAAAGACTCAGGGGCGAGCAGTACTTC
CSVERLRGEQYF
>many|TRBV5-1|NA|14|TRBJ1-5
TGCGCCAGCAGCTCGGGGGGGACGAATCAGCCCCAGCATTTT
CASSSGGTNQPQHF
>many|TRBV6-5|NA|16|TRBJ1-3
TGTGCCAGCAGTTACTCTGTGGGGAGCTCTGGAAACACCATATATTTT
CASSYSVGSSGNTIYF
>many|TRBV7-3|TRBD2|17|TRBJ2-2
TGTGCCAGCAGCCCCGGTAGTAGCGGGGGGGCCCACGGGGAGCTGTTTTTT
CASSPGSSGGAHGELFF
>NA|TRBV6-2/TRBV6-3|NA|13|TRBJ2-2
TGTGCCAGCAGCCGATTTGGGGCCGGGGAGCTGTTTTTT
CASSRFGAGELFF
>many|TRBV19|NA|13|TRBJ1-1
TGTGCCAGTCGCAGGGGCCCCCTCACTGAAGCTTTCTTT
CASRRGPLTEAFF
>many|TRBV6-6|NA|13|TRBJ1-1
TGTGCCAGCGCAAAGGGGGTTGGCACTGAAGCTTTCTTT
CASAKGVGTEAFF
>many|TRBV27|NA|16|TRBJ2-1
TGTGCCAGCAGTTTATCGGGGGACCCCTACTACAATGAGCAGTTCTTC
CASSLSGDPYYNEQFF
>NA|TRBV20-1|TRBD2|17|TRBJ2-7
TGCAGTTCAACCCAACCCCGAGCGGGAGGCTTGATCTACGAGCAGTACTTC
CSSTQPRAGGLIYEQYF
>many|TRBV6-5|NA|20|TRBJ1-6
TGTGCCAGCAGTTACTCGCAGCTTCTTATGACAAGGGTTTTTTATTCACCCCTCCACTTT
CASSYSQLLMTRVFYSPLHF
>many|TRBV6-5|NA|13|TRBJ1-1
TGTGCCAGCAGTTACTCGAGGGGGGCTGAAGCTTTCTTT
CASSYSRGAEAFF
>many|TRBV20-1|TRBD2|18|TRBJ2-3
TGCAGTGCCTCGCCCCTCCGACTAGCGGGGGGTGTGGCAGATACGCAGTATTTT
CSASPLRLAGGVADTQYF
>many|TRBV5-1|NA|15|TRBJ2-1
TGCGCCAGCAGCTTGACTAGTAAGGCCTACAATGAGCAGTTCTTC
CASSLTSKAYNEQFF